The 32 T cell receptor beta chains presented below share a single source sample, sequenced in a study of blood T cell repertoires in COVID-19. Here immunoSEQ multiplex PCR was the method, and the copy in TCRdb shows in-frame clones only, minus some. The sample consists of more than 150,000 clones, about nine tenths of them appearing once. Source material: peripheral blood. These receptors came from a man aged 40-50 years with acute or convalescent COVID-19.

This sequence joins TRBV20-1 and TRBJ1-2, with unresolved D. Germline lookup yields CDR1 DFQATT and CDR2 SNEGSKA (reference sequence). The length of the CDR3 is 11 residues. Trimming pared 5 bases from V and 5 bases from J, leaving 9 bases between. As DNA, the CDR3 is TGCAGTGCTGCGCCTGGTTATGGCTACACCTTC. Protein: CSAAPGYGYTF.

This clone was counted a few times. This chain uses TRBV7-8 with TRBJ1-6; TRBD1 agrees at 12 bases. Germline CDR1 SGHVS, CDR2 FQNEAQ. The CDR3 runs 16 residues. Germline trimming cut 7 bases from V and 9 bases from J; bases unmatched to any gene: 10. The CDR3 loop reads CASTRRGDRGLSPLHF. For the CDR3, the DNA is TGTGCCAGCACCAGAAGGGGGGACAGGGGGCTTTCACCCCTCCACTTT.

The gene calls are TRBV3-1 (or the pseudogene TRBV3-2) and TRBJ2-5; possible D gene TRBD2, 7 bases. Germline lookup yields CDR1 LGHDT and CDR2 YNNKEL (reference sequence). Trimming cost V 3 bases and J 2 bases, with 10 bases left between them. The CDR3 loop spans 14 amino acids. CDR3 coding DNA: TGTGCCAGCAGCCACAGGGGAGGGCAAGAGACCCAGTACTTC. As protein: CASSHRGGQETQYF.

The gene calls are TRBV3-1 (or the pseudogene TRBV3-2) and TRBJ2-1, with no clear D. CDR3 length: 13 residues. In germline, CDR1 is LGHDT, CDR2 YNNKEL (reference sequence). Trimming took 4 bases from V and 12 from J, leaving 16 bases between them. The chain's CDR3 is CASSRPDTPRQFF. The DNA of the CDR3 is TGTGCCAGCAGCCGGCCTGACACCCCACGGCAGTTCTTC.

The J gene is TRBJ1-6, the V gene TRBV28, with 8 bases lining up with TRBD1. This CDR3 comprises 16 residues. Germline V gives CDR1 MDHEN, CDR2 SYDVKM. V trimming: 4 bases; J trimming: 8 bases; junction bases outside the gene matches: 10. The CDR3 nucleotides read TGTGCCAGCAGTTGGAGCGCAGGGGGCTCAGATTCACCCCTCCACTTT. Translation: CASSWSAGGSDSPLHF.

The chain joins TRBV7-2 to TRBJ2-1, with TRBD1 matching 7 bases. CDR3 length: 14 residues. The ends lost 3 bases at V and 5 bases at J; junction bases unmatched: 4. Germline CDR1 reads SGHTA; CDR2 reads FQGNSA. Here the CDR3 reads CASSFGTVNNEQFF. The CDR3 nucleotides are TGTGCCAGCAGCTTTGGGACAGTCAACAATGAGCAGTTCTTC.

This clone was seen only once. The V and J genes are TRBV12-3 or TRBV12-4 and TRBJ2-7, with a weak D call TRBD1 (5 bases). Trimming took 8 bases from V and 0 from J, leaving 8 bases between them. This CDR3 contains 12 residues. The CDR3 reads CASGAYSYEQYF. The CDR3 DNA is TGTGCCAGCGGGGCCTACTCCTACGAGCAGTACTTC.

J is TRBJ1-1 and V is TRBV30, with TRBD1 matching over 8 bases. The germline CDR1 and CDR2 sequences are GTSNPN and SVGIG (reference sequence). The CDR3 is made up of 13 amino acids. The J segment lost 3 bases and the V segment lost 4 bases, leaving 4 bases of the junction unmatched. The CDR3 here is CAWKDRADTEAFF. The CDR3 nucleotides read TGTGCCTGGAAGGACAGGGCGGACACTGAAGCTTTCTTT. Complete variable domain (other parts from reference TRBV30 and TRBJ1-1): SQTIHQWPATLVQPVGSPLSLECTVEGTSNPNLYWYRQAAGRGLQLLFYSVGIGQISSEVPQNLSASRPQDRQFILSSKKLLLSDSGFYLCAWKDRADTEAFFGQGTRLTVV.

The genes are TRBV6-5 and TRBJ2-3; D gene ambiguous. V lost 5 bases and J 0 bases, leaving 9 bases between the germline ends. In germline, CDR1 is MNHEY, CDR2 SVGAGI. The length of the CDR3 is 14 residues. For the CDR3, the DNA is TGTGCCAGCAGTAAGGAGAGAAGCACAGATACGCAGTATTTT. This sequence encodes CASSKERSTDTQYF.

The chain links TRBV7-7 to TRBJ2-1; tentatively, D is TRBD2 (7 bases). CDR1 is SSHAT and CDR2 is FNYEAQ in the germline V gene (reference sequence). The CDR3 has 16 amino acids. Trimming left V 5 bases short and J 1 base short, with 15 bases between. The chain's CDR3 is CASSPRGGDSYNEQFF. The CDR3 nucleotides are TGTGCCAGCAGCCCAAGGGGGGGGGATTCCTACAATGAGCAGTTCTTC.

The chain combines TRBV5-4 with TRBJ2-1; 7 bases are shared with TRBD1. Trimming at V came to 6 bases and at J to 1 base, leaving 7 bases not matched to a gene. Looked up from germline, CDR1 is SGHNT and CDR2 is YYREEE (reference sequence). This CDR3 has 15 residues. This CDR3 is CASTRDRKSYNEQFF. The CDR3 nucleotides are TGTGCCAGCACCCGGGACAGAAAGTCCTACAATGAGCAGTTCTTC.

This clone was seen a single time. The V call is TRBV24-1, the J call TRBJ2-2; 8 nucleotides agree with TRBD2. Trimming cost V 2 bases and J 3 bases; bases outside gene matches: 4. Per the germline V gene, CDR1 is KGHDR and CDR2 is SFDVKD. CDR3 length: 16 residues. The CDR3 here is CATSDSPSGYTGELFF. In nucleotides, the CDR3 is TGTGCCACCAGTGATTCCCCTAGCGGGTACACCGGGGAGCTGTTTTTT.

The CDR3 protein is CASSVGQGYEKLFF. In DNA, the CDR3 is TGTGCCAGCAGCGTCGGACAGGGGTACGAAAAACTGTTTTTT. The chain links TRBV6-5 to TRBJ1-4; 9 nucleotides agree with TRBD1. The CDR3 loop spans 14 amino acids. The germline CDR1 and CDR2 sequences are MNHEY and SVGAGI. J was trimmed by 8 bases and V by 6 bases; bases with no gene match: 7.

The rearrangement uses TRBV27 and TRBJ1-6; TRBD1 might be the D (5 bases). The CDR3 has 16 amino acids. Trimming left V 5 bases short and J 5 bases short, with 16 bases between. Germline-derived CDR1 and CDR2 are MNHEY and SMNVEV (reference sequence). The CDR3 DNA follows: TGTGCCAGCAGTCTAGGTTGGGGCAGAAATAATTCACCCCTCCACTTT. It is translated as CASSLGWGRNNSPLHF.

The CDR3 DNA is TGTGCCAGCAGCCCGGGACACGTCTCCTACGAGCAGTACTTC. As protein: CASSPGHVSYEQYF. The V and J genes are TRBV9 and TRBJ2-7, with TRBD1 as a possible D gene (6 bases). This CDR3 has 14 amino acids. The germline V gene has CDR1 SGDLS and CDR2 YYNGEE. Trimming stripped 4 bases from V and 0 bases from J, with 11 bases between.

The CDR3 spells CASSLEGASVVTDTQYF. CDR3 nucleotides: TGCGCCAGCAGCTTGGAGGGGGCGTCAGTGGTAACAGATACGCAGTATTTT. This sequence joins TRBV5-1 and TRBJ2-3, with 7 bases lining up with TRBD1. The length of the CDR3 is 17 residues. CDR1 and CDR2 from the germline V gene are SGHRS and YFSETQ. With V trimmed by 0 bases and J by 3 bases, 10 bases remained unmatched.

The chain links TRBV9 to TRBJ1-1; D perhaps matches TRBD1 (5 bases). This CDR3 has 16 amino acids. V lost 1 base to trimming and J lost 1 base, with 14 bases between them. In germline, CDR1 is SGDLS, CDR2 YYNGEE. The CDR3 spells CASSVSGIWPNTEAFF. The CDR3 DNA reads TGTGCCAGCAGCGTATCAGGGATTTGGCCGAACACTGAAGCTTTCTTT.

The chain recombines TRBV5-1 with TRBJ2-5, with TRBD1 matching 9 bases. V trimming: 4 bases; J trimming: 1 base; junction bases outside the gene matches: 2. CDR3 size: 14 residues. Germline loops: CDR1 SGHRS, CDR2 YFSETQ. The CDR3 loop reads CASSGQGFQETQYF. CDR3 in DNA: TGCGCCAGCAGCGGACAGGGGTTCCAAGAGACCCAGTACTTC.

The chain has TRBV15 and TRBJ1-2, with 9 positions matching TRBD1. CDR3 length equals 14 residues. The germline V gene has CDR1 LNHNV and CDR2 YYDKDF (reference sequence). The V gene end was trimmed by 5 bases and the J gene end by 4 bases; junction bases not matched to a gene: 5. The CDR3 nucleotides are TGTGCCACCAGCTATGGGACAGGGTTCTATGGCTACACCTTC. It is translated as CATSYGTGFYGYTF.

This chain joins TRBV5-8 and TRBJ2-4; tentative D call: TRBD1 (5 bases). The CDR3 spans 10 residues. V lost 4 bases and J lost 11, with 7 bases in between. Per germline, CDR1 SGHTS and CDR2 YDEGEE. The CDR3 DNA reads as TGTGCCAGCAGCGCAGGGCTTCAGTACTTC. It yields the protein CASSAGLQYF.

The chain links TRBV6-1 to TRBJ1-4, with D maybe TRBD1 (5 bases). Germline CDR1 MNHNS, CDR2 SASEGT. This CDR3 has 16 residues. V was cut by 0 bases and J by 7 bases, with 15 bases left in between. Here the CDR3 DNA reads TGTGCCAGCAGTGAAGCGGGGGGTCTCTGGGGTGAAAAACTGTTTTTT. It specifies CASSEAGGLWGEKLFF.

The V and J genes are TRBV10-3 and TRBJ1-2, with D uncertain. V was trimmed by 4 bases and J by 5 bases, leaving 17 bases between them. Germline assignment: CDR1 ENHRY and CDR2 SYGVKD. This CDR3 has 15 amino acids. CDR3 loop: CAISVSDSGKYGYTF. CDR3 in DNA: TGTGCCATCAGTGTGAGCGACTCGGGAAAATATGGCTACACCTTC.

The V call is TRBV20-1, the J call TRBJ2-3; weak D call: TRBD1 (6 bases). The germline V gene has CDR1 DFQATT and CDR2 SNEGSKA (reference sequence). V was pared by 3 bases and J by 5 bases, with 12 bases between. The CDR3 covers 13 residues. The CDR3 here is CSASFRGGDTQYF. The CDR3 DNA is TGCAGTGCTAGTTTCAGGGGTGGAGATACGCAGTATTTT.

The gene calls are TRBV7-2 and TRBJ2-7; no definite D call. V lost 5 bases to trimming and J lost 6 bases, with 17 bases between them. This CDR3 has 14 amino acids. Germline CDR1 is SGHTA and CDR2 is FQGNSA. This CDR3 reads CASSIVGLRGEQYF. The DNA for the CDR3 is TGTGCCAGCAGCATCGTGGGTTTAAGAGGCGAGCAGTACTTC.

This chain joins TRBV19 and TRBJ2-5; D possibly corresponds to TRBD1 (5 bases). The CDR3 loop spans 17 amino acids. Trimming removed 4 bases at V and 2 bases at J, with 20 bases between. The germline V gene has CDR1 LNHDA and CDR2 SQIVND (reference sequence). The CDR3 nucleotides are TGTGCCAGTAGTACCACACCCAGGCAGGGTGAGCAAGAGACCCAGTACTTC. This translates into CASSTTPRQGEQETQYF.

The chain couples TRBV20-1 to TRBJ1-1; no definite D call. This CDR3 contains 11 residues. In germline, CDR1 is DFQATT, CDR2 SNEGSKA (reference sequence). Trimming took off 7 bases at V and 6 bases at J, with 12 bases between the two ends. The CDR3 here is CSVKARAEAFF. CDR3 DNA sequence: TGCAGTGTGAAGGCGCGGGCTGAAGCTTTCTTT.

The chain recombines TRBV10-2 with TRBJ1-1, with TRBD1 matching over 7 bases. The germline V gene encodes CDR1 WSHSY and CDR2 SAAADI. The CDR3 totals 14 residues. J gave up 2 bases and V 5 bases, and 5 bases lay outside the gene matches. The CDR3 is CASSLDRFNTEAFF. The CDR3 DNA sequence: TGCGCCAGCAGTCTGGACAGGTTCAACACTGAAGCTTTCTTT.

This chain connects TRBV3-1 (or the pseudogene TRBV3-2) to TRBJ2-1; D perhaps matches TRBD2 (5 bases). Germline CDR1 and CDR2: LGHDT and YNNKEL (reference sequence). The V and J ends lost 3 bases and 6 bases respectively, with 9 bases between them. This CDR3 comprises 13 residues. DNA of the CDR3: TGTGCCAGCAGCCACAGGAGGAGCAATGAGCAGTTCTTC. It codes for CASSHRRSNEQFF.

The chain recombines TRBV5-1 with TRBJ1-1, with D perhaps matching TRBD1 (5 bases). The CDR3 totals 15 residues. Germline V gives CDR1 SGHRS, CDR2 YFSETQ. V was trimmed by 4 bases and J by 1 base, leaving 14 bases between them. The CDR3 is CASSPSRDRNTEAFF. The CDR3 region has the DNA TGCGCCAGCAGCCCCAGCAGGGATAGGAACACTGAAGCTTTCTTT. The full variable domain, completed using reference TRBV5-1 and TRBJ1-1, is KAGVTQTPRYLIKTRGQQVTLSCSPISGHRSVSWYQQTPGQGLQFLFEYFSETQRNKGNFPGRFSGRQFSNSRSEMNVSTLELGDSALYLCASSPSRDRNTEAFFGQGTRLTVV.

The CDR3 coding sequence is TGCAGCGTTGCCAGGGTCTACAATGAGCAGTTCTTC. This gives the protein CSVARVYNEQFF. The V and J genes are TRBV29-1 and TRBJ2-1; D perhaps matches TRBD1 (5 bases). V lost 4 bases to trimming and J lost 3 bases, with 7 bases between them. Germline lookup yields CDR1 SQVTM and CDR2 ANQGSEA. This CDR3 is 12 amino acids long.

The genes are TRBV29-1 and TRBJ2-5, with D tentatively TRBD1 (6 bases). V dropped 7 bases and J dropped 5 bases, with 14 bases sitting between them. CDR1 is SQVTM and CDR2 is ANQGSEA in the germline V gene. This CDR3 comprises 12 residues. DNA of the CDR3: TGCAGCGCAAACAGGGTAGGGGAGACCCAGTACTTC. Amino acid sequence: CSANRVGETQYF.

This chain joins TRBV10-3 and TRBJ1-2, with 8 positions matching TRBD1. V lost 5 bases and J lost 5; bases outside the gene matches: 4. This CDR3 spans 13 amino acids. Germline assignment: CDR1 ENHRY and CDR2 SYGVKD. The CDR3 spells CAISSGGGYGYTF. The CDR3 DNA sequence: TGTGCCATCAGTTCAGGGGGCGGATATGGCTACACCTTC.